This is a list of T cell receptor beta chains from one sample in a study of blood T cell repertoires in COVID-19. The repertoire was sequenced with immunoSEQ multiplex PCR; TCRdb's copy has only in-frame clones and lacks some. The sample shows about 270,000 clones, 86% of them seen only once. The material sequenced was peripheral blood. Receptors originate from a woman aged 25 to 39 with COVID-19, enrolled during active disease. CDR3s include the opening cysteine and the closing phenylalanine or tryptophan. A D gene is named only where the DNA matches it firmly. For some rows the clone size is stated as once, few or many, or as a class when expanded; others skip it.

TRBV7-7	TRBD2	.	TRBJ2-5	CASSLLAGESKTQYF	TGTGCCAGCAGCTTACTAGCGGGGGAATCCAAGACCCAGTACTTC
TRBV28	.	.	TRBJ1-5	CASSFMTSAQPQHF	TGTGCCAGCAGTTTCATGACTTCAGCTCAGCCCCAGCATTTT
TRBV5-6	TRBD2	.	TRBJ2-5	CASSPSGGDVETQYF	TGTGCCAGCAGCCCCAGCGGGGGGGACGTGGAGACCCAGTACTTC
TRBV27	.	.	TRBJ1-5	CASSLFRPGRTASNQPQHF	TGTGCCAGCAGTTTATTCCGTCCCGGTAGGACAGCTTCGAATCAGCCCCAGCATTTT
TRBV3-1/TRBV3-2	TRBD2	.	TRBJ2-5	CASSQGASGAQETQYF	TGTGCCAGCAGCCAAGGGGCTAGCGGGGCCCAAGAGACCCAGTACTTC
TRBV10-3	.	.	TRBJ1-1	CAISEFQGGSTEAFF	TGTGCCATCAGTGAGTTTCAGGGCGGGAGCACTGAAGCTTTCTTT
TRBV6-5	.	.	TRBJ1-1	CASRARGRNTEAFF	TGTGCCAGCAGGGCCAGGGGACGTAACACTGAAGCTTTCTTT
TRBV10-2	.	.	TRBJ2-2	CASEKVKRVNTGELFF	TGCGCCAGCGAGAAGGTCAAGCGGGTGAACACCGGGGAGCTGTTTTTT
TRBV14	.	.	TRBJ1-1	CASRGPDRPEAFF	TGTGCCAGCAGGGGACCTGACAGGCCTGAAGCTTTCTTT
TRBV7-9	TRBD1	.	TRBJ1-2	CASSAAGGEQIYGYTF	TGTGCCAGCAGCGCCGCAGGGGGCGAGCAGATATATGGCTACACCTTC
TRBV5-5	.	.	TRBJ1-5	CASSSLNQPQHF	TGTGCCAGCAGCTCCCTTAATCAGCCCCAGCATTTT
TRBV6-1	TRBD2	.	TRBJ2-3	CASSEGGSGLTPDTQYF	TGTGCCAGCAGTGAAGGGGGTAGCGGGCTCACTCCAGATACGCAGTATTTT
TRBV19	.	.	TRBJ1-5	CASSRAESYSNQPQHF	TGTGCCAGTAGTAGGGCAGAGAGCTATAGCAATCAGCCCCAGCATTTT
TRBV7-9	.	once	TRBJ1-1	CASSSTDRMNTEAFF	TGTGCCAGCAGCTCCACCGATAGAATGAACACTGAAGCTTTCTTT
TRBV28	.	.	TRBJ1-1	CASSSQAYMNTEAFF	TGTGCCAGCAGTTCACAGGCCTACATGAACACTGAAGCTTTCTTT
TRBV27	.	.	TRBJ1-2	CASSINSGYSGYTF	TGTGCCAGCAGTATTAATTCAGGGTATAGTGGCTACACCTTC
TRBV21-1	.	.	TRBJ2-3	CAGTYRAPVWYF	TGTGCCGGAACCTACAGGGCCCCGGTTTGGTATTTT